The TCR beta chain under discussion was sequenced for a study of technical replicates of blood from several donors. The CDR3 has 13 residues. CDR1 SNHLY and CDR2 FYNNEI come from the germline V gene. The V gene lost 4 bases and the J gene lost 3 bases, with 10 bases spanning the gap. The method was immunoSEQ multiplex PCR; TCRdb's version includes in-frame clones alone and lacks a portion of them. The sample holds tens of thousands of clones; approximately 93% are singletons and the top ten take 0.2% to 0.3%. The chain carries TRBV2 and TRBJ2-7, with D maybe TRBD2 (5 bases). The receptor was derived from a human donor in good health. Sequenced sample: T cells isolated from PBMCs. The CDR3 nucleotides read TGTGCCAGCAGTGGGACTTTCCTCTACGAGCAGTACTTC. It encodes CASSGTFLYEQYF.